This T cell receptor beta chain was observed in a study of T cell responses to AZD1222 COVID-19 vaccine. General study findings and limits: Unmutated variant regions reportedly attract nearly half of all spike-specific TCRs. The donor cohort was predominantly white British with a female majority, and clonal diversity may have been underestimated.

Comments on this clone: The target antigen is unknown.

Per the germline V gene, CDR1 is MNHEY and CDR2 is SVGEGT. Between the trimmed V and J ends, which lost 6 bases and 4 bases, there was a span of 21 bases. This CDR3 has 16 residues. Sequencing used immunoSEQ multiplex PCR; TCRdb keeps in-frame clones, though not all of them. This sample has some 150,000 clones; 88% occur once, and the top ten carry over 4%. The V call is TRBV6-2 or TRBV6-3, the J call TRBJ1-1; D might be TRBD1 (6 bases). The material was peripheral blood, obtained 28 days after the second AZD1222 dose. The clonotype was recovered from an adult who received the AZD1222 COVID-19 vaccine. The CDR3 is CASRYPPWGASTEAFF. CDR3 sequence (DNA): TGTGCCAGCAGATACCCCCCGTGGGGGGCGAGCACTGAAGCTTTCTTT.